The 8 T cell receptor beta chains below were found in one sample sequenced in a study of T cells in Graves' hyperthyroidism and ophthalmopathy. What was amplified from RNA transcripts were TCR beta CDR3 regions. HTBI primers were employed in a first-round RT-PCR of the TCR CDR3. TCRdb used MiXCR to reprocess the multiplex PCR reads, holding one entry per CDR3 protein. The sample consists of 400,000 or so distinct CDR3 sequences, about an eighth of them appearing once. Sequenced sample: blood. The source of these receptors is a man in his forties or fifties with Graves' ophthalmopathy.

In this sample, this clonotype turned up many times. The chain couples TRBV5-5 to TRBJ1-6; D remains unclear. This CDR3 is 11 amino acids long. Trimming stripped 5 bases from V and 7 bases from J, with 4 bases between. Germline values: CDR1 SGHKS, CDR2 YYEKEE (reference sequence). CDR3 sequence: CASRGNSPLHF. The CDR3 DNA reads TGTGCCAGCAGAGGGAATTCACCCCTCCACTTT.

Only a few counts were recorded for this clonotype. The rearrangement joins TRBV29-1 to TRBJ2-3; TRBD1 matches 10 bases. Germline values: CDR1 SQVTM, CDR2 ANQGSEA. The CDR3 totals 15 residues. V was pared by 6 bases and J by 2 bases, with 8 bases of the junction left unmatched. CDR3 protein: CSVRWTGGNTDTQYF. Here the CDR3 DNA reads TGCAGCGTCCGGTGGACAGGGGGGAACACAGATACGCAGTATTTT.

About this clonotype: A much larger clone differs by one base, so this may be a read error. The chain recombines TRBV6-2 or TRBV6-3 with TRBJ1-2; 8 bases fit TRBD1. The CDR3 is 14 residues long. Germline CDR1 and CDR2: MNHEY and SVGEGT. Germline trimming cut 6 bases from V and 4 bases from J; bases unmatched to any gene: 7. As DNA, the CDR3 is TGTGCCAGCAGCCAGGGGGCGAGGAGCTATGGCTACACCTTC. It yields the protein CASSQGARSYGYTF.

In this sample, this clonotype turned up a few times. This chain joins TRBV7-9 and TRBJ2-2; D might be TRBD1 or TRBD2, each matching 6 bases. CDR1 is SEHNR and CDR2 is FQNEAQ in the germline V gene (reference sequence). CDR3 length equals 15 residues. Trimming shortened V by 0 bases and J by 10 bases, and 15 bases separated the two germline ends. For the CDR3, the DNA is TGTGCCAGCAGCTTAGCGCCGGGGGCGGTCGAGGAGCTGTTTTTT. This codes for CASSLAPGAVEELFF.

This clonotype was found many times. The chain carries TRBV5-1 and TRBJ2-1; TRBD2 matches at 8 bases. J lost 10 bases, V lost 0 bases, and 6 bases had no gene match. The CDR3 has 14 residues. The germline V gene encodes CDR1 SGHRS and CDR2 YFSETQ. Here the CDR3 DNA reads TGCGCCAGCAGCTTGGCAAATAGCGGGGTGGAGCAGTTCTTC. Its protein product is CASSLANSGVEQFF.

CDR3 amino acids: CASSLARLAGDTGELFF. The CDR3 nucleotides read TGTGCCAGCAGCTTGGCCAGGCTAGCGGGAGACACCGGGGAGCTGTTTTTT. J is TRBJ2-2 and V is TRBV5-4, with TRBD2 matching 10 bases. The CDR3 loop spans 17 amino acids. The V segment lost 0 bases and the J segment 3 bases; nucleotides outside the gene matches: 5. The germline CDR1 and CDR2 sequences are SGHNT and YYREEE (reference sequence).

This clonotype was detected ten times or more. The chain links TRBV11-2 to TRBJ2-5; D not resolved. Trimming took 7 bases from V and 4 from J, leaving 13 bases between them. CDR1 is SGHAT, CDR2 FQNNGV, per germline. The CDR3 runs 13 residues. In nucleotides, the CDR3 is TGTGCCAGCACCCCGAGGCATTTAGAGACCCAGTACTTC. Its translation: CASTPRHLETQYF.

V usage is TRBV3-1 and J usage is TRBJ2-1, with 9 nucleotides matching TRBD2. Losses at the gene ends were 7 bases for V and 5 bases for J; bases not matched to a gene: 18. CDR3 length: 18 amino acids. Germline V gene data show CDR1 as LGHDT and CDR2 as YNNKEL (reference sequence). CDR3 nucleotides: TGTGCCAGCACCCCCTATGGGACTCTAGCGGGACCCAACAATGAGCAGTTCTTC. This codes for CASTPYGTLAGPNNEQFF.